This T cell receptor (beta chain) was recovered during a study of metastatic and nonmetastatic thyroid tumors. Among the patients, none had received any treatment before thyroid surgery. TCRdb ran MiXCR on the PCR reads. The sample records about 93,000 clones, about 13% being singletons. This clone was picked up a small number of times. What it binds is not known. Distinct nucleotide sequences in the sample also encode this CDR3. This CDR3 has 12 amino acids. CDR1 is ENHRY, CDR2 SYGVKD, per germline. General observations from the study: Significantly greater TCR beta diversity was reportedly found in malignant thyroid tumors than in benign nodules (in blood and tumor).

Sequences were obtained from blood. This chain connects TRBV10-3 to TRBJ2-2, with 7 bases identical to TRBD2. This receptor was identified in a female donor with papillary thyroid cancer or a benign thyroid nodule (not recorded which). Some clones in this sample may be carry-over from other donors' samples. CDR3 sequence (DNA): TGTGCATCACTAGCGCTGACCGGGGAGCTGTTTTTT. Its translation is CASLALTGELFF.